The 27 T cell receptor beta chains listed next were all sequenced from one sample in a study of cytomegalovirus exposure and HLA in healthy donors (dated by TCRdb to the late 2010s). Library generation was performed with the immunoSEQ multiplex PCR assay. For the multiplex PCR, a mixture combining 60 forward primers for TCR Vbeta segments and 13 reverse primers for TCR Jbeta segments was used. Drawn from immuneACCESS, this table holds only the in-frame rearrangements with V and J called that TCRdb kept. Clones are partly lost; checked studies trace under half to an unresolved V gene and leave the rest unexplained. Here the sample has about 130,000 clones; 83% occur a single time. The leading ten clones occupy roughly 3.7% of the sample. The sample consisted of PBMCs. These receptors all stem from a woman aged 35 to 49 in good health and CMV-seropositive.

This chain's CDR3 is CASSSSTRKAFF. CDR3 sequence (DNA): TGTGCCAGCAGCTCCTCGACCAGGAAAGCTTTCTTT. V is TRBV11-2 and J is TRBJ1-1, with D unresolved. The CDR3 spans 12 residues. V shed 4 bases and J shed 9 bases, with 12 bases lying between them. Germline CDR1 SGHAT, CDR2 FQNNGV.

The chain uses TRBV28 and TRBJ2-7; 8 bases map to TRBD1. The germline V gene encodes CDR1 MDHEN and CDR2 SYDVKM. The V and J ends lost 6 bases and 0 bases, in that order; junction bases with no gene match: 4. The CDR3 covers 14 residues. In DNA form, the CDR3 reads TGTGCCAGCAGAGGACAGGGCCGCTCCTACGAGCAGTACTTC. Translated, it gives CASRGQGRSYEQYF.

The chain recombines TRBV2 with TRBJ1-4; 11 nucleotides line up with TRBD1. The CDR3 loop spans 14 amino acids. CDR1 and CDR2 (germline): SNHLY, FYNNEI. V gave up 4 bases and J gave up 7 bases; unmatched junction bases: 2. This chain's CDR3 is CASSGTGGGEKLFF. The CDR3 DNA reads TGTGCCAGCAGTGGGACAGGGGGCGGTGAAAAACTGTTTTTT.

This rearrangement joins TRBV5-6 to TRBJ1-5; TRBD1 agrees at 8 bases. The germline V gene has CDR1 SGHDT and CDR2 YYEEEE. The ends lost 2 bases at V and 3 bases at J; junction bases unmatched: 4. The CDR3 is 15 residues long. The CDR3 protein is CASSLQGGNNQPQHF. CDR3 nucleotides: TGTGCCAGCAGCTTACAGGGGGGTAACAATCAGCCCCAGCATTTT.

The CDR3 sequence is CASSPGLGQGRVLTYEQYF. The CDR3 bases are TGTGCCAGCAGCCCCGGACTAGGACAGGGAAGAGTCTTAACCTACGAGCAGTACTTC. J is TRBJ2-7 and V is TRBV9; D might be TRBD1 (8 bases). The germline V and J ends were trimmed by 4 bases and 2 bases, with 28 bases remaining between them. Germline values: CDR1 SGDLS, CDR2 YYNGEE. The CDR3 length is 19 residues.

The gene calls are TRBV28 and TRBJ1-1, with TRBD1 identical over 9 bases. The V and J ends lost 5 bases and 3 bases, in that order; junction bases with no gene match: 4. CDR3 size: 14 residues. Germline V gene lookup returns CDR1 MDHEN and CDR2 SYDVKM. The chain's CDR3 is CASSVQGADTEAFF. In nucleotides, the CDR3 is TGTGCCAGCAGTGTACAGGGGGCAGACACTGAAGCTTTCTTT.

The chain has TRBV6-6 and TRBJ1-5; no clear D. V was trimmed by 3 bases and J by 1 base, leaving 10 bases between them. Germline-derived CDR1 and CDR2 are MNHNY and SVGAGI (reference sequence). The CDR3 is 15 residues long. CDR3 region: CASSYGHGSNQPQHF. Here the CDR3 DNA reads TGTGCCAGCAGTTATGGGCATGGAAGCAATCAGCCCCAGCATTTT.

The gene calls are TRBV30 and TRBJ2-4; 9 nucleotides align to TRBD2. This CDR3 is 20 amino acids long. Germline CDR1 GTSNPN, CDR2 SVGIG (reference sequence). Trimming at V came to 0 bases and at J to 5 bases, leaving 20 bases not matched to a gene. In DNA form, the CDR3 reads TGTGCCTGGAGTGTAGGAGGGGCGGGAGGGCCTTGGGTAAGCCAAAACATTCAGTACTTC. Its protein product is CAWSVGGAGGPWVSQNIQYF.

The chain recombines TRBV19 with TRBJ2-3; 8 bases are shared with TRBD1. CDR3 size: 15 residues. Unmatched junction bases numbered 4, after V lost 1 base and J lost 4 bases. The germline V gene has CDR1 LNHDA and CDR2 SQIVND (reference sequence). The CDR3 DNA is TGTGCCAGTAGTATAGGACAGGGGCAGCCAGATACGCAGTATTTT. Protein product: CASSIGQGQPDTQYF.

The table lists this clone with a few counts. V gene TRBV9 combines with J gene TRBJ1-2; D perhaps matches TRBD1 (5 bases). CDR1 is SGDLS, CDR2 YYNGEE, per germline. This CDR3 is built from 16 residues. V was trimmed by 0 bases and J by 0 bases, leaving 12 bases between them. DNA for the CDR3: TGTGCCAGCAGCGTAGTGGGGGGGGAAGCTAACTATGGCTACACCTTC. Residues: CASSVVGGEANYGYTF.

This chain links TRBV5-1 with TRBJ1-2; a possible D gene is TRBD1 (5 bases). The CDR3 contains 14 residues. Germline CDR1 SGHRS, CDR2 YFSETQ. V lost 4 bases, J lost 5 bases, and 15 bases lay in between. The chain's CDR3 is CASSVGGAGYGYTF. The CDR3 nucleotides are TGCGCCAGCAGCGTAGGCGGGGCAGGGTATGGCTACACCTTC.

The chain is built from TRBV9 and TRBJ2-1; D might be TRBD1 (6 bases). The germline CDR1 and CDR2 sequences are SGDLS and YYNGEE. The V and J ends lost 3 bases and 8 bases respectively, with 9 bases between them. The CDR3 spans 12 residues. DNA for the CDR3: TGTGCCAGCAGCGAAGGACAGTATGAGCAGTTCTTC. This gives the protein CASSEGQYEQFF.

Only one count was recorded for this clone. V usage is TRBV9 and J usage is TRBJ1-1; weak D call: TRBD1 (6 bases). V dropped 0 bases and J dropped 8 bases, with 14 bases sitting between them. Germline-derived CDR1 and CDR2 are SGDLS and YYNGEE. The CDR3 length is 14 residues. CDR3 DNA: TGTGCCAGCAGCGTAGAGACAGGTCAAGGGGAAGCTTTCTTT. As protein: CASSVETGQGEAFF.

The chain has TRBV11-2 and TRBJ2-7; D might be TRBD2 (6 bases). Trimming shortened V by 1 base and J by 5 bases, and 15 bases separated the two germline ends. The CDR3 is 15 residues long. Germline assignment: CDR1 SGHAT and CDR2 FQNNGV. The CDR3 DNA follows: TGTGCCAGCAGCTTAGTTTTGCGGGAAGTGAACGAGCAGTACTTC. Translation gives CASSLVLREVNEQYF.

This chain connects TRBV2 to TRBJ2-5; 7 bases match TRBD2. The length of the CDR3 is 18 residues. The germline gives CDR1 SNHLY, CDR2 FYNNEI. With 6 bases clipped from V and 0 bases from J, the junction kept 16 bases outside the gene matches. The CDR3 region is CASSQAGLAKKHQETQYF. CDR3 nucleotides: TGTGCCAGCAGCCAAGCGGGGCTAGCGAAAAAGCACCAAGAGACCCAGTACTTC. The whole variable domain, remainder taken from reference TRBV2 and TRBJ2-5, is EPEVTQTPSHQVTQMGQEVILRCVPISNHLYFYWYRQILGQKVEFLVSFYNNEISEKSEIFDDQFSVERPDGSNFTLKIRSTKLEDSAMYFCASSQAGLAKKHQETQYFGPGTRLLVL.

The genes are TRBV4-3 and TRBJ2-1; D may be TRBD2 (6 bases). The CDR3 totals 19 residues. CDR1 LGHNA and CDR2 YSLEER come from the germline V gene. V lost 0 bases and J 4 bases, leaving 22 bases between the germline ends. CDR3 amino acids: CASSQDPFKASAMYNEQFF. The CDR3 nucleotides read TGCGCCAGCAGCCAAGACCCCTTTAAAGCTAGCGCCATGTACAATGAGCAGTTCTTC.

The CDR3, as DNA: TGTGCCAGTAGTTCAAGAGCGGGAGTAGGCACCGGGGAGCTGTTTTTT. It is translated as CASSSRAGVGTGELFF. The V call is TRBV19, the J call TRBJ2-2, with 8 bases that match TRBD2. This CDR3 is 16 amino acids long. Trimming at V came to 5 bases and at J to 4 bases, leaving 9 bases not matched to a gene. Germline CDR1 LNHDA, CDR2 SQIVND (reference sequence).

CDR3 in DNA: TGTGCCAGCAGGGAGGGTAGTGGAACTGAAGCTTTCTTT. Translated: CASREGSGTEAFF. V is TRBV2 and J is TRBJ1-1; D call uncertain. Trimming took 6 bases from V and 5 from J, leaving 13 bases between them. This CDR3 has 13 residues. Germline V lookup: CDR1 SNHLY, CDR2 FYNNEI. Filled out from reference TRBV2 and TRBJ1-1, the complete variable domain reads EPEVTQTPSHQVTQMGQEVILRCVPISNHLYFYWYRQILGQKVEFLVSFYNNEISEKSEIFDDQFSVERPDGSNFTLKIRSTKLEDSAMYFCASREGSGTEAFFGQGTRLTVV.

This clone was seen just once. The chain links TRBV27 to TRBJ2-7, with D hard to call. Germline-derived CDR1 and CDR2 are MNHEY and SMNVEV (reference sequence). V was shortened by 8 bases and J by 3 bases, with 8 bases between the two germline ends. The CDR3 loop spans 11 amino acids. The CDR3 DNA reads as TGTGCCAGCCCACAGCTCTACGAGCAGTACTTC. It translates to CASPQLYEQYF.

This sequence joins TRBV4-1 and TRBJ1-5; no firm D call. V was trimmed by 6 bases and J by 1 base, leaving 13 bases between them. Germline CDR1 is MGHRA and CDR2 is YSYEKL. The CDR3 covers 15 residues. CDR3 protein: CASSRSLLSNQPQHF. The DNA for the CDR3 is TGCGCCAGCAGTAGAAGTCTGTTGAGCAATCAGCCCCAGCATTTT.

J is TRBJ1-5 and V is TRBV28; 7 nucleotides match TRBD1. V shed 5 bases and J 5 bases; nucleotides not matched to a gene: 12. CDR1 and CDR2 (germline): MDHEN, SYDVKM. The CDR3 loop spans 16 amino acids. The CDR3 nucleotides are TGTGCCAGCAGTCGCACCTCAGGACAGGCGTATCAGCCCCAGCATTTT. It yields the protein CASSRTSGQAYQPQHF.

Written as DNA, the CDR3 is TGCGCCAGCAGCCAAGAGGGCGGGAGAGTGTACAATGAGCAGTTCTTC. This sequence encodes CASSQEGGRVYNEQFF. This sequence joins TRBV4-3 and TRBJ2-1; TRBD2 aligns across 7 bases. The CDR3 has 16 residues. Trimming took 0 bases from V and 4 from J; bases not matched to a gene: 6. Germline-derived CDR1 and CDR2 are LGHNA and YSLEER.

The chain joins TRBV6-1 to TRBJ2-3; a possible D gene is TRBD2 (6 bases). CDR1 is MNHNS, CDR2 SASEGT, per germline. V was clipped by 0 bases and J by 5 bases, with 12 bases between them. The CDR3 is 15 amino acids. Written as DNA, the CDR3 is TGTGCCAGCAGTGAAGCCCGGGGAGGAGTAGATACGCAGTATTTT. Translation gives CASSEARGGVDTQYF.

The rearrangement uses TRBV19 and TRBJ2-1; D is unclear. V was clipped by 1 base and J by 6 bases, with 7 bases between them. Germline CDR1 is LNHDA and CDR2 is SQIVND (reference sequence). The CDR3 is made up of 13 amino acids. CDR3: CASSIGASNEQFF. The DNA for the CDR3 is TGTGCCAGTAGTATAGGGGCGAGCAATGAGCAGTTCTTC.

This rearrangement joins TRBV19 to TRBJ2-7; 10 nucleotides match TRBD2. V dropped 1 base and J dropped 5; count of bases not matched to a gene: 8. There are 16 residues in the CDR3. CDR1 is LNHDA and CDR2 is SQIVND in the germline V gene (reference sequence). CDR3 sequence: CASSIVASGSANEQYF. In DNA form, the CDR3 reads TGTGCCAGTAGTATAGTGGCTAGCGGGAGTGCAAACGAGCAGTACTTC.

The CDR3 DNA follows: TGTGCCAGCAGTTTAGGGTGGGGGGCTGGAAACACCATATATTTT. Translation gives CASSLGWGAGNTIYF. The V and J genes are TRBV27 and TRBJ1-3; perhaps TRBD1 as D (5 bases). The V and J ends lost 2 bases and 2 bases respectively, with 10 bases between them. The germline V gene has CDR1 MNHEY and CDR2 SMNVEV (reference sequence). CDR3 length equals 15 residues.

The rearrangement joins TRBV7-8 to TRBJ1-5; 10 positions match TRBD1. Germline CDR1 SGHVS, CDR2 FQNEAQ. Losses at the gene ends were 3 bases for V and 6 bases for J; bases not matched to a gene: 17. CDR3 size: 19 residues. CDR3 amino acids: CASSFETGGRLEVGQPQHF. The DNA of the CDR3 is TGTGCCAGCAGCTTTGAGACAGGGGGCCGTCTTGAAGTCGGTCAGCCCCAGCATTTT.